These 30 T cell receptor beta chains were sequenced from one sample in a study of neurological immune-mediated disorders. Each CDR3 protein gets one entry after TCRdb re-called the 5' RACE reads with MiXCR. The sample lists 77,000 or so distinct CDR3 sequences; roughly 9% were seen once. Specimen: PBMCs. Receptors were obtained from a man in his forties or fifties in good health.

Many counts were recorded for this clonotype. V gene TRBV21-1 combines with J gene TRBJ2-7; the D call TRBD1 from the table was never checked on the DNA. TRBV21-1 is noted as a pseudogene. This CDR3 contains 15 residues. CDR3: CASSKTWDGSYEQYF. The CDR3 nucleotides are TGTGCCAGCAGCAAAACCTGGGACGGGTCCTACGAGCAGTACTTC.

This clonotype showed up many times. This chain uses TRBV14 with TRBJ1-1; no definite D call. CDR3 length equals 16 residues. CDR1 is SGHDN and CDR2 is FVKESK in the germline V gene. Trimming took 0 bases from V and 6 from J, leaving 17 bases between them. The CDR3 sequence: CASSQDWGGKSAEAFF. The CDR3 DNA follows: TGTGCCAGCAGCCAAGATTGGGGAGGGAAATCGGCTGAAGCTTTCTTT.

This clonotype was picked up many times. The CDR3 bases are TGCAGCGTTGGGGATGGGTTAGGTCAGCCCCAGCATTTT. Translating it yields CSVGDGLGQPQHF. J is TRBJ1-5 and V is TRBV29-1; D not resolved. The germline V gene has CDR1 SQVTM and CDR2 ANQGSEA. Trimming stripped 4 bases from V and 6 bases from J, with 13 bases between. The length of the CDR3 is 13 residues.

The table lists this clonotype with many counts. V usage is TRBV25-1 and J usage is TRBJ2-7; possibly TRBD1 for D (5 bases). V lost 1 base to trimming and J lost 2 bases, with 9 bases between them. Germline V gene data show CDR1 as MGHDK and CDR2 as SYGVNS. The CDR3 extends over 14 amino acids. Here the CDR3 reads CASSEFGAAYEQYF. CDR3 sequence (DNA): TGTGCCAGCAGTGAATTTGGGGCAGCCTACGAGCAGTACTTC.

This clonotype occurred many times. The chain employs TRBV12-3 or TRBV12-4 and TRBJ1-1; D gene ambiguous. There are 13 residues in the CDR3. The ends were cut back, 3 bases at V and 2 bases at J, with 7 bases in the middle. CDR3 residues: CASSFGQNTEAFF. CDR3 sequence (DNA): TGTGCCAGCAGTTTCGGGCAAAACACTGAAGCTTTCTTT.

This clonotype appeared many times. Relative to the germline gene, one junction end is altered; a read error may explain this. The chain couples TRBV7-2 to TRBJ1-3; D is possibly TRBD1 (6 bases). The germline CDR1 and CDR2 sequences are SGHTA and FQGNSA. This CDR3 has 14 residues. The CDR3 spells CASSSQTGLTQKHF. The CDR3 DNA reads TGTGCCAGCAGCTCACAGACAGGTTTAACACAGAAACATTTT.

This clonotype was detected many times. This chain links TRBV7-9 with TRBJ1-4; TRBD1 is a possible D gene (5 bases). Germline loops: CDR1 SEHNR, CDR2 FQNEAQ (reference sequence). The CDR3 covers 14 residues. Trimming removed 4 bases at V and 8 bases at J, with 14 bases between. Here the CDR3 DNA reads TGTGCCAGCAGCTCCGGGACCTTAGGAGAAAAACTGTTTTTT. Protein sequence: CASSSGTLGEKLFF.

This clonotype was recorded at least ten times. The gene calls are TRBV7-2 and TRBJ1-2, with TRBD1 matching 10 bases. CDR3 length: 15 residues. Looked up from germline, CDR1 is SGHTA and CDR2 is FQGNSA. With V trimmed by 5 bases and J by 3 bases, 6 bases remained unmatched. The CDR3 bases are TGTGCCAGCAGCGACCCGGGACAGGGGCACTATGGCTACACCTTC. It is translated as CASSDPGQGHYGYTF.

Many counts were recorded for this clonotype. The V gene is TRBV7-2, the J gene TRBJ2-5; 7 bases are shared with TRBD1. The V gene's germline CDR1 is SGHTA and CDR2 FQGNSA. The ends lost 0 bases at V and 10 bases at J; junction bases unmatched: 14. CDR3 length: 16 residues. The CDR3 region has the DNA TGTGCCAGCAGCTTAGCGCTGGGGTCGGGACAGACGAACCAGTACTTC. Translated: CASSLALGSGQTNQYF.

Ten or more counts support this clonotype. The rearrangement uses TRBV4-2 and TRBJ2-7; D not certain. CDR1 and CDR2 (germline): LGHNA, YNFKEQ. The CDR3 totals 15 residues. The V gene lost 1 base and the J gene lost 2 bases, with 12 bases spanning the gap. The chain's CDR3 is CASSQVGPSPYEQYF. The CDR3 DNA sequence: TGTGCCAGCAGCCAAGTTGGACCCAGCCCCTACGAGCAGTACTTC.

V is TRBV5-1 and J is TRBJ2-3, with TRBD1 matching 8 bases. V dropped 3 bases and J dropped 6; count of bases not matched to a gene: 6. The CDR3 runs 14 residues. The V gene's germline CDR1 is SGHRS and CDR2 YFSETQ. CDR3 in DNA: TGCGCCAGCAGCTCCCGACAGGGGATGGATACGCAGTATTTT. Protein: CASSSRQGMDTQYF. Full variable domain (missing parts from reference TRBV5-1 and TRBJ2-3): KAGVTQTPRYLIKTRGQQVTLSCSPISGHRSVSWYQQTPGQGLQFLFEYFSETQRNKGNFPGRFSGRQFSNSRSEMNVSTLELGDSALYLCASSSRQGMDTQYFGPGTRLTVL.

Ten or more counts support this clonotype. This chain connects TRBV20-1 to TRBJ2-1, with D unresolved. Between the trimmed V and J ends, which lost 5 bases and 10 bases, there was a span of 15 bases. The CDR3 has 12 residues. Looked up from germline, CDR1 is DFQATT and CDR2 is SNEGSKA (reference sequence). The CDR3 here is CSAGAGLGEQFF. For the CDR3, the DNA is TGCAGTGCTGGCGCCGGGTTAGGGGAGCAGTTCTTC.

This clonotype was counted only a few times. The chain recombines TRBV18 with TRBJ2-7; a possible D gene is TRBD2 (6 bases). V lost 3 bases, J lost 6 bases, and 9 bases lay in between. The CDR3 consists of 12 residues. Germline loops: CDR1 KGHSH, CDR2 LQKENI. The CDR3 nucleotides are TGTGCCAGCTCACCCAGAGCGGGCGAGCAGTACTTC. Its translation is CASSPRAGEQYF.

There are many counts of this clonotype. The genes are TRBV20-1 and TRBJ2-3, with no clear D. Trimming pared 3 bases from V and 1 base from J, leaving 14 bases between. This CDR3 is built from 15 residues. CDR1 is DFQATT, CDR2 SNEGSKA, per germline (reference sequence). The CDR3 sequence: CSASLWVFGTDTQYF. As DNA, the CDR3 is TGCAGTGCTAGTCTTTGGGTTTTCGGCACAGATACGCAGTATTTT.

The sample holds many counts of this clonotype. The V gene is TRBV5-1, the J gene TRBJ2-1, with D maybe TRBD2 (5 bases). V gave up 3 bases and J gave up 9 bases, with 13 bases separating them. Germline V gene sequence: CDR1 SGHRS, CDR2 YFSETQ. The CDR3 contains 13 residues. The CDR3: CASSSNGVGEQFF. The CDR3 coding sequence is TGCGCCAGCAGCTCCAACGGGGTCGGTGAGCAGTTCTTC.

Ten or more counts support this clonotype. The chain recombines TRBV28 with TRBJ2-7; TRBD1 matches at 7 bases. The V gene's germline CDR1 is MDHEN and CDR2 SYDVKM. The CDR3 is 16 residues long. Losses at the gene ends were 5 bases for V and 0 bases for J; bases not matched to a gene: 10. In nucleotides, the CDR3 is TGTGCCAGCAGTCCACTCCCAGGGGGTGCCTCCTACGAGCAGTACTTC. Translation: CASSPLPGGASYEQYF.

The J gene is TRBJ2-7, the V gene TRBV20-1, with D perhaps TRBD1 (6 bases). Deletions cut 3 bases from V and 5 bases from J, with 17 bases between. CDR3 length: 14 amino acids. CDR1 is DFQATT, CDR2 SNEGSKA, per germline (reference sequence). CDR3 bases: TGCAGTGCTAGCGACAGGAAGCCCCCCCACGAGCAGTACTTC. It encodes CSASDRKPPHEQYF.

This clonotype was recorded at least ten times. The J gene is TRBJ2-3, the V gene TRBV7-2; 8 bases match TRBD1. The V segment lost 5 bases and the J segment 0 bases; nucleotides outside the gene matches: 4. The CDR3 length is 15 residues. CDR1 is SGHTA and CDR2 is FQGNSA in the germline V gene. The CDR3 region is CASSKRTGSTDTQYF. The CDR3 DNA reads TGTGCCAGCAGCAAAAGGACAGGGAGCACAGATACGCAGTATTTT.

This clonotype was observed at least ten times. This chain links TRBV5-1 with TRBJ2-2; D is undetermined. Trimming removed 0 bases from V and 1 base from J, with 4 bases in between. The CDR3 length is 14 residues. Germline CDR1 and CDR2: SGHRS and YFSETQ. CDR3 nucleotide sequence: TGCGCCAGCAGCTTGGCCAGGAACACCGGGGAGCTGTTTTTT. Translated: CASSLARNTGELFF.

At least ten counts were recorded for this clonotype. The chain recombines TRBV20-1 with TRBJ1-5; D might be TRBD1 (6 bases). There are 12 residues in the CDR3. Trimming pared 5 bases from V and 10 bases from J, leaving 15 bases between. Germline V gene sequence: CDR1 DFQATT, CDR2 SNEGSKA (reference sequence). The CDR3 region is CSAAKEGGPQHF. CDR3 nucleotides: TGCAGTGCTGCGAAGGAGGGGGGACCCCAGCATTTT.

At least ten counts were recorded for this clonotype. The chain joins TRBV25-1 to TRBJ1-2, with D uncertain. In germline, CDR1 is MGHDK, CDR2 SYGVNS. V gave up 4 bases and J gave up 2 bases, with 8 bases separating them. The CDR3 runs 13 residues. The CDR3 DNA reads TGTGCCAGCAGTGGGGGTCGGAACTATGGCTACACCTTC. Protein product: CASSGGRNYGYTF.

This clonotype occurred many times. This chain uses TRBV25-1 with TRBJ2-5, with 7 positions matching TRBD2. The CDR3 is 12 residues long. V shed 4 bases and J 4 bases; nucleotides not matched to a gene: 0. The germline gives CDR1 MGHDK, CDR2 SYGVNS. The CDR3 DNA sequence: TGTGCCAGCAGTGGGGGGGGAGAGACCCAGTACTTC. This translates into CASSGGGETQYF.

This clonotype was recorded at least ten times. The V call is TRBV28, the J call TRBJ2-7; a weak D match, TRBD1 (6 bases). V was cut by 7 bases and J by 4 bases, with 14 bases left in between. Germline CDR1 reads MDHEN; CDR2 reads SYDVKM. This CDR3 region has 13 residues. For the CDR3, the DNA is TGTGCCAGCACGGTGTCAGGGGCGTACGAGCAGTACTTC. It specifies CASTVSGAYEQYF.

This clonotype was recorded at least ten times. The rearrangement links TRBV18 to TRBJ2-7; 7 nucleotides align to TRBD2. Germline V gives CDR1 KGHSH, CDR2 LQKENI. The ends lost 3 bases at V and 5 bases at J; junction bases unmatched: 7. The CDR3 contains 14 residues. CDR3 DNA: TGTGCCAGCTCACCTTGGGAGGGTATCCACGAGCAGTACTTC. Amino acids: CASSPWEGIHEQYF.

In its sample, this clonotype was seen many times. This rearrangement joins TRBV6-6 to TRBJ2-1; 8 nucleotides align to TRBD2. Trimming removed 2 bases from V and 8 bases from J; junction bases left unmatched: 11. The CDR3 consists of 16 residues. Germline lookup yields CDR1 MNHNY and CDR2 SVGAGI (reference sequence). The CDR3 DNA reads as TGTGCCAGCAGTTACGGGGACTTTAGCGGGACGGATGAGCAGTTCTTC. It is translated as CASSYGDFSGTDEQFF.

This clonotype was seen a few times. V usage is TRBV5-1 and J usage is TRBJ2-1; possibly TRBD1 or TRBD2 for D (5 bases each). Germline assignment: CDR1 SGHRS and CDR2 YFSETQ. V was pared by 1 base and J by 6 bases, with 14 bases between. CDR3 size: 15 residues. The CDR3 sequence is CASSLSISGRNEQFF. The CDR3, as DNA: TGCGCCAGCAGCTTGTCTATTTCGGGGCGCAATGAGCAGTTCTTC. Drawing the rest from reference TRBV5-1 and TRBJ2-1, the complete variable domain is KAGVTQTPRYLIKTRGQQVTLSCSPISGHRSVSWYQQTPGQGLQFLFEYFSETQRNKGNFPGRFSGRQFSNSRSEMNVSTLELGDSALYLCASSLSISGRNEQFFGPGTRLTVL.

This clonotype has a count of ten or more. V usage is TRBV11-2 and J usage is TRBJ2-7, with 9 bases identical to TRBD1. CDR3 length equals 14 residues. Germline loops: CDR1 SGHAT, CDR2 FQNNGV. The V segment lost 5 bases and the J segment 7 bases; nucleotides outside the gene matches: 9. DNA for the CDR3: TGTGCCAGCAGCCGTCTCACAGGGGGCCCGGAGCAGTACTTC. Translation: CASSRLTGGPEQYF. The entire variable domain, with the rest obtained from reference TRBV11-2 and TRBJ2-7, is as follows: EAGVAQSPRYKIIEKRQSVAFWCNPISGHATLYWYQQILGQGPKLLIQFQNNGVVDDSQLPKDRFSAERLKGVDSTLKIQPAKLEDSAVYLCASSRLTGGPEQYFGPGTRLTVT.

This clonotype appeared many times. The chain has TRBV19 and TRBJ2-3; 8 positions match TRBD1. The junction had 3 bases not matched to a gene; V was cut back by 10 bases and J by 0 bases. This CDR3 has 13 residues. Germline V CDR1 and CDR2: LNHDA, SQIVND (reference sequence). Here the CDR3 DNA reads TGTGCCACCAACAGGGGGAGCACAGATACGCAGTATTTT. Protein: CATNRGSTDTQYF.

The sample holds many counts of this clonotype. The chain combines TRBV20-1 with TRBJ1-6, with 7 bases lining up with TRBD1. This CDR3 contains 16 residues. Losses at the gene ends were 1 base for V and 4 bases for J; bases not matched to a gene: 7. Germline V lookup: CDR1 DFQATT, CDR2 SNEGSKA (reference sequence). The CDR3 DNA reads TGCAGTGCTAGAGCCGCAGGGGGAGCTTATAATTCACCCCTCCACTTT. The encoded protein is CSARAAGGAYNSPLHF.

This clonotype turned up a few times. The gene calls are TRBV28 and TRBJ1-5, with 9 bases aligning to TRBD1. This CDR3 has 19 residues. With V trimmed by 5 bases and J by 0 bases, 14 bases remained unmatched. From germline, CDR1 is MDHEN and CDR2 SYDVKM. The DNA of the CDR3 is TGTGCCAGCAGTCTATTGGGGACAGGGCGATTTAGTAGCAATCAGCCCCAGCATTTT. Its protein product is CASSLLGTGRFSSNQPQHF.